This TCR beta chain was recovered during a study of graft-versus-host responses after intestinal transplantation. Study summary: For about three years after anti-thymocyte globulin induction, all recipients took tacrolimus and steroids.

In the case of this clone: Its antigen is not known.

Sequenced by immunoSEQ multiplex PCR; TCRdb stores in-frame clones only, minus some. The table shows around 110,000 clones, with 90% occurring only once. Here the sequenced sample was unstimulated CD4+ T cells sorted from spleen or lymph node cells, taken before intestinal transplant. This clonotype was sampled from a human donor who received an intestinal transplant.

CDR3 residues: CASSGRAYNSPLHF. The CDR3 DNA reads as TGTGCCAGTAGTGGCAGGGCCTATAATTCACCCCTCCACTTT. This rearrangement joins TRBV19 to TRBJ1-6; TRBD1 is a possible D gene (5 bases). Germline V CDR1 and CDR2: LNHDA, SQIVND (reference sequence). The CDR3 runs to 14 residues. Deletions cut 5 bases from V and 2 bases from J, with 7 bases between.